The present T cell receptor (beta chain) was sequenced within a study of T cell repertoires in cytomegalovirus infection. The wider study: Both recently identified HLA-C-restricted and well-studied HLA-B-restricted CMV epitopes were used in the study. CMV infection plus the matching HLA type was flagged by public TCR beta signatures. Regarding the study as a whole: HLA-C-restricted CMV clonotypes gave the most frequent clonotype in two of eight donors.

This clonotype was observed many times. No antigen is known for it. One entry per CDR3 protein, called by TCRdb with MiXCR from the reads. This table holds about 770,000 distinct CDR3 sequences, 25% to 30% found once. Losses at the gene ends were 0 bases for V and 2 bases for J; bases not matched to a gene: 6. Germline-derived CDR1 and CDR2 are MNHEY and SVGAGI. The CDR3 length is 18 residues. The source was cultured CD8+ T cells from PBMCs, collected from culture after CMV antigen stimulation. This TCR was recovered from a human donor in good health (CMV status not recorded). Some clones in this sample may be carry-over from other donors' samples. This chain connects TRBV6-5 to TRBJ2-3, with 12 positions matching TRBD2. CDR3 sequence (DNA): TGTGCCAGCAGTTACTCGAGAACTAGCGGGGGGCCCACAGATACGCAGTATTTT. Translated: CASSYSRTSGGPTDTQYF.